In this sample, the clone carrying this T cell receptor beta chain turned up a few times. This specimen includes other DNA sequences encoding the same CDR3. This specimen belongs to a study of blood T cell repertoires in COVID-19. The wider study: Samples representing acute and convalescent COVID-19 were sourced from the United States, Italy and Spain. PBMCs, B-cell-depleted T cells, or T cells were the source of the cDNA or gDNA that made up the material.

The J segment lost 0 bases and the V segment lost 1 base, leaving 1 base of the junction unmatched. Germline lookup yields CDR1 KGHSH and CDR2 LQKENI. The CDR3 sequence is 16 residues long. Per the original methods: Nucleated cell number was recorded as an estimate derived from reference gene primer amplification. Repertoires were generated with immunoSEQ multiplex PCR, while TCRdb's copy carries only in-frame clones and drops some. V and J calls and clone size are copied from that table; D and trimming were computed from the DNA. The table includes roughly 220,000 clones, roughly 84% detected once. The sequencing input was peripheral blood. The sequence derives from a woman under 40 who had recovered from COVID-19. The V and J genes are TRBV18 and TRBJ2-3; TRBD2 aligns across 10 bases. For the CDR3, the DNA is TGTGCCAGCTCACCACGACTAGCGGGTAGCACAGATACGCAGTATTTT. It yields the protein CASSPRLAGSTDTQYF. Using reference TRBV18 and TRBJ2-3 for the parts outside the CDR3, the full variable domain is NAGVMQNPRHLVRRRGQEARLRCSPMKGHSHVYWYRQLPEEGLKFMVYLQKENIIDESGMPKERFSAEFPKEGPSILRIQQVVRGDSAAYFCASSPRLAGSTDTQYFGPGTRLTVL.